A single TCR beta chain is shown here with its context. Germline V CDR1 and CDR2: LNHDA, SQIVND (reference sequence). The CDR3 is 18 residues long. J lost 5 bases, V lost 3 bases, and 16 bases had no gene match. The sample belongs to a study of blood T cell repertoires in COVID-19. Original analysis: Using reference gene primer amplification, nucleated cell counts were estimated. The table came from immunoSEQ multiplex PCR; TCRdb's copy has only in-frame clones and leaves some out. For V, J and clone size, that table is used; D and trimming come from the DNA. In the table there are around 310,000 clones, approximately 88% of which are singletons.

Sequencing was carried out using peripheral blood. V is TRBV19 and J is TRBJ1-5; 7 bases agree with TRBD1. The source is a woman aged 45-60 years with active or convalescent COVID-19. CDR3 in DNA: TGTGCCAGTAGTATTTCCCGATGGGGCACAGGGGAGTATCAGCCCCAGCATTTT. The encoded protein is CASSISRWGTGEYQPQHF.